This T cell receptor beta chain appears in the sequencing data of a study of shared clonotypes between healthy human individuals. Study details: In total, the donors were a couple of women and a few men aged 18 to 49. Study results and limitations: Represented genetic and exposure-history diversity was restricted by having few donors. Depth of sequencing was expected to influence donor clonotype sharing.

This clone was seen a single time. Its matching antigen is unknown. Germline V gives CDR1 SNHLY, CDR2 FYNNEI. The CDR3 consists of 14 residues. Trimming took 0 bases from V and 4 from J; bases not matched to a gene: 1. The data were produced by immunoSEQ multiplex PCR, yet TCRdb's version contains in-frame clones alone and is incomplete. The data show about 560,000 clones, around 78% seen once. The chain combines TRBV2 with TRBJ2-7, with TRBD2 matching 9 bases. This receptor was identified in a woman in her thirties or forties in good health. Some clones in this sample may be carry-over from other donors' samples. Material: PBMCs. As DNA, the CDR3 is TGTGCCAGCAGTGAAGCGCGGGGGGGATACGAGCAGTACTTC. This sequence encodes CASSEARGGYEQYF. Based on the CDR3 plus reference TRBV2 and TRBJ2-7, the full variable domain is EPEVTQTPSHQVTQMGQEVILRCVPISNHLYFYWYRQILGQKVEFLVSFYNNEISEKSEIFDDQFSVERPDGSNFTLKIRSTKLEDSAMYFCASSEARGGYEQYFGPGTRLTVT.